One sample yielded the 2 T cell receptor beta chains listed below, sequenced in a study of PD-1 blockade in classical Hodgkin lymphoma. Measured with immunoSEQ multiplex PCR; TCRdb has only the in-frame clones, and not every one. Of tens of thousands of clones detected, around 71% appear once; the ten largest clones hold approximately 3%. In every patient, relapse followed autologous stem cell transplantation, while exposure to brentuximab vedotin differed. Sequencing was performed on peripheral blood mononuclear cells (PBMCs), taken at baseline. Every receptor here comes from a human donor with classical Hodgkin lymphoma.

The J gene is TRBJ2-1, the V gene TRBV30; 10 bases agree with TRBD2. V lost 1 base, J lost 10 bases, and 10 bases stayed unmatched. This CDR3 has 15 amino acids. CDR1 is GTSNPN and CDR2 is SVGIG in the germline V gene (reference sequence). The CDR3 coding sequence is TGTGCCTGGAGTGCCTCTAGCGGGAGAGGGGAAGAGCAGTTCTTC. Encoded protein: CAWSASSGRGEEQFF.

This rearrangement joins TRBV7-3 to TRBJ1-1; possible D gene TRBD1, 5 bases. V lost 5 bases, J lost 7 bases, and 14 bases lay in between. Germline values: CDR1 SGHTA, CDR2 FQGTGA. CDR3 length equals 13 residues. This CDR3 reads CASSRQGKSEAFF. In nucleotides, the CDR3 is TGTGCCAGCAGCCGCCAGGGTAAAAGTGAAGCTTTCTTT.